Described below is a single T cell receptor (beta chain) sequence and its context. It was with unique molecular identifiers that the TCRbeta library was prepared. TCRdb re-called the PCR reads through MiXCR, storing one row per CDR3 protein. The data contain about 540,000 distinct CDR3 sequences, 18% of them singletons. This entry comes from a study of T-cell reconstitution after alpha-beta-depleted transplantation in children. Trimming took 2 bases from V and 5 from J, leaving 13 bases between them. Germline loops: CDR1 SGHAT, CDR2 FQDESV (reference sequence). The CDR3 contains 15 residues. The starting material was PBMCs from the stem cell graft donor, obtained from the stem cell graft. The clonotype originates from a human donor who donated a stem cell graft to a child with acute lymphoblastic leukemia. This chain links TRBV11-1 with TRBJ2-1; the D gene is possibly TRBD1 (6 bases). In nucleotides, the CDR3 is TGTGCCAGCAGCTTAAGGGACATCTTCAACAATGAGCAGTTCTTC. Protein product: CASSLRDIFNNEQFF.